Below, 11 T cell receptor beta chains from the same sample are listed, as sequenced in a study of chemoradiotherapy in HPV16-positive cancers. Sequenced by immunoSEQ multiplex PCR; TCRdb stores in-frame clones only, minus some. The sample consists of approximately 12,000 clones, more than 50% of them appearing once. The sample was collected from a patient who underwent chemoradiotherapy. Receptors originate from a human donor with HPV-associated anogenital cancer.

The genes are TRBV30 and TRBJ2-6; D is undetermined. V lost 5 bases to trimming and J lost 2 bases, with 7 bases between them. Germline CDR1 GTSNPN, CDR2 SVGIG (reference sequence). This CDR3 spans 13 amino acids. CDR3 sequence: CAWGRAGANVLTF. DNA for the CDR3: TGTGCCTGGGGAAGGGCTGGGGCCAACGTCCTGACTTTC.

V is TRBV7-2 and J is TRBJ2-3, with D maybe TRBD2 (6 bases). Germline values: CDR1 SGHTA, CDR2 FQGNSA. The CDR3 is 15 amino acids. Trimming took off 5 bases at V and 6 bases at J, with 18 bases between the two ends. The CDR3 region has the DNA TGTGCCAGCAGCCCGAGGACGGTCGGAGGGGATACGCAGTATTTT. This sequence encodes CASSPRTVGGDTQYF.

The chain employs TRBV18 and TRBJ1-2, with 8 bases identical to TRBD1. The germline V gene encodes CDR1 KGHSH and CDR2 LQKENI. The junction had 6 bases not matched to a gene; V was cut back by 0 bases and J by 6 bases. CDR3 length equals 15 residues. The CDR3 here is CASSPPSQGANGYTF. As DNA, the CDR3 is TGTGCCAGCTCACCACCAAGCCAGGGGGCAAATGGCTACACCTTC.

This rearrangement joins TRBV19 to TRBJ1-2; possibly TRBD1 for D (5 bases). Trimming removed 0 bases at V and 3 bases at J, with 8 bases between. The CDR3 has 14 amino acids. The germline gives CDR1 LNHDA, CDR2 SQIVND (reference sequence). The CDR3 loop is CASSIEGDYYGYTF. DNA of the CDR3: TGTGCCAGTAGTATAGAGGGGGATTACTATGGCTACACCTTC.

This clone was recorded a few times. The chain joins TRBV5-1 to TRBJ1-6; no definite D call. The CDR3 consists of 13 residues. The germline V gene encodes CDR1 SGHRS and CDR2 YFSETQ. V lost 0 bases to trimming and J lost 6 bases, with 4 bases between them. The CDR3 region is CASSLDVNSPLHF. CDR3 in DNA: TGCGCCAGCAGCTTGGACGTTAATTCACCCCTCCACTTT.

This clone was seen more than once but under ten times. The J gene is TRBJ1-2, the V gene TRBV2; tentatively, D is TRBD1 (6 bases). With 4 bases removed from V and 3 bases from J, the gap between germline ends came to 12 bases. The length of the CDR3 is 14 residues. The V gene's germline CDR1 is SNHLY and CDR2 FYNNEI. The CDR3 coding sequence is TGTGCCAGCAGTGCAGTAAGGGGGGACTATGGCTACACCTTC. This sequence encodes CASSAVRGDYGYTF.

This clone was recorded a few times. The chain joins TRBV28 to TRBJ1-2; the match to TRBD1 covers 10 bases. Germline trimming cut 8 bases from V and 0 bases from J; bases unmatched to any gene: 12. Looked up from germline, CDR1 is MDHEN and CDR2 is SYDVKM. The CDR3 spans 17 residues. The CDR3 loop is CASYQGQGTTANYGYTF. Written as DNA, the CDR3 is TGTGCCAGCTACCAGGGACAGGGGACCACAGCTAACTATGGCTACACCTTC.

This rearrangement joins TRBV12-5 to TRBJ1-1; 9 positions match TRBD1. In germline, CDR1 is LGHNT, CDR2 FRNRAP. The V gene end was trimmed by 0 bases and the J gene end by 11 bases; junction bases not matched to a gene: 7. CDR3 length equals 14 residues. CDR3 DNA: TGTGCTAGTGGTTTGGTAGGGGACAGGGCCATGGCTTTCTTT. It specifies CASGLVGDRAMAFF.

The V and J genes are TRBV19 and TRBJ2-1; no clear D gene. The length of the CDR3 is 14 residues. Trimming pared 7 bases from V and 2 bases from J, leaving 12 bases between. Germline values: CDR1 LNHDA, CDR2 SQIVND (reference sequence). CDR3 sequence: CASTPGLAYNEQFF. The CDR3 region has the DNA TGTGCCAGTACCCCCGGTCTAGCCTACAATGAGCAGTTCTTC.

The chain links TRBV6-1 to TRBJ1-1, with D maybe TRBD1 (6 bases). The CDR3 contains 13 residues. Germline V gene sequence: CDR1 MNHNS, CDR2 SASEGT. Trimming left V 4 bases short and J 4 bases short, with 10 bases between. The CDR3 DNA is TGTGCCAGCAGTGGGGTGGGGGCCACTGAAGCTTTCTTT. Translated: CASSGVGATEAFF.

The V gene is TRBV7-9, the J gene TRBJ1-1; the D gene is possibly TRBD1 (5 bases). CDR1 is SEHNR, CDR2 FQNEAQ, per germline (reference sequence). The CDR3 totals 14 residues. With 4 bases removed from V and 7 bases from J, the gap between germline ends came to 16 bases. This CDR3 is CASSYAGMGDEAFF. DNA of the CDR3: TGTGCCAGCAGCTATGCAGGGATGGGTGATGAAGCTTTCTTT.